This TCR beta chain was captured by sequencing in a study of T cell responses to AZD1222 COVID-19 vaccine. Study-wide results and limits: Reports say nearly half of spike-specific TCRs go after unmutated variant regions.

Concerning this clone: The antigen remains unidentified.

Assay: immunoSEQ multiplex PCR; the TCRdb copy retains only in-frame clones and omits some. The sample carries about 83,000 clones, more than 75% recorded once. The specimen was peripheral blood, collected on day 0 of MenACWY control vaccination. This TCR came from an adult in good health.

In DNA, the CDR3 is TGCGCCAGCAGCCAAGATCCGGTCAGGAACACCGGGGAGCTGTTTTTT. As protein: CASSQDPVRNTGELFF. The chain carries TRBV4-1 and TRBJ2-2; D uncertain. Germline V gene sequence: CDR1 MGHRA, CDR2 YSYEKL. Between the trimmed V and J ends, which lost 0 bases and 1 base, there was a span of 9 bases. The CDR3 covers 16 residues.